This is a list of T cell receptor beta chains from one sample in a study of blood T cell repertoires in COVID-19. Data came from immunoSEQ multiplex PCR; TCRdb stores just in-frame clones and leaves some out. The sample lists hundreds of thousands of clones; around 85% were seen once. Sample: peripheral blood. These receptors came from a woman aged 18-35 years with acute or convalescent COVID-19. CDR3s include the opening cysteine and the closing phenylalanine or tryptophan.

V gene	CDR3 protein
TRBV6-1	CASCEGLAGGAADTQYF
TRBV12-5	CASGFGQGAGELFF
TRBV7-9	CASSLDGGNDEQFF
TRBV5-1	CASSVQVGTEAFF
TRBV3-1/TRBV3-2	CASSQARTSGRSQFF
TRBV5-6	CASSVNRNEQFF
TRBV28	CASSFSGDEVFGNSPLHF
TRBV5-1	CASSSQGARTEAFF
TRBV12-1	CASSFSSGGDQETQYF
TRBV6-1	CASSEERTGSYEQYF
TRBV27	CASSLEGDGQPQHF
TRBV19	CASNGGQMYNSPLHF
TRBV5-6	CASSFLAGGQETQYF
TRBV9	CASSVDRTGGIRATGELFF
TRBV10-2	CASSDRGVGSYEQYF
TRBV10-3	CAITPSGQGVLNYGYTF
TRBV9	CASTSENTEAFF
TRBV6-5	CASRQAQDYEQYF
TRBV30	CAWSVGTVNQPQHF
TRBV2	CASSGQGARYGYTF
TRBV9	CASSPGQGNYGYTF
TRBV12-2	CASRLADGLNEKLFF
TRBV13	CASSLGGGVPYNEQFF
TRBV6-5	CASSSLAAGYNEQFF
TRBV7-2	CASSETGGGYGYTF
TRBV18	CASSPATGETQYF
TRBV7-3	CASSFAGENQPQHF
TRBV12-3/TRBV12-4	CASSLRGPGERIF
TRBV6-5	CASRLGGETYNEQFF
TRBV7-2	CASSANSGSSYNEQFF
TRBV19	CASSGGQGYGYTF
TRBV6-5	CASSYSPGEYEQYF
TRBV27	CASSLLAESSYNEQFF
TRBV7-8	CASSLAGADRNYGYTF
TRBV18	CASSPSRSNTEAFF
TRBV6-5	CASSIDRGLNQPQHF
TRBV3-1/TRBV3-2	CASSHQIGRGSTEAFF
TRBV2	CASSEYRAKMNTEAFF
TRBV2	CASCRARGENTIYF
TRBV9	CASSARGATLAGVLYNEQFF
TRBV6-2/TRBV6-3	CASSYPTGEVSNQPQHF
TRBV7-9	CASSSTPRDRGQETQYF
TRBV15	CATSRLPSGDGELFF
TRBV7-3	CASSLTSGGAHNEQFF